The 10 T cell receptor beta chains in this list originate from one sample, sequenced in a study of human T cells and chemical hapten exposure. Time point denoted: patch test 2, 6 weeks after DPC sensitization. The treatment here: therapeutic diphenylcyclopropenone sensitization with weekly scalp DPC. TCRdb ran MiXCR on the RACE reads and lists one entry per CDR3 protein. In the table there are 120,000 to 150,000 distinct CDR3 sequences, approximately 12% of which are singletons. Sample: whole blood, taken in connection with sensitization to the hapten diphenylcyclopropenone (DPC). These receptors were taken from a woman in her forties or fifties with alopecia areata. Some clones in this sample may be carry-over from other donors' samples.

This clonotype was seen at least ten times. The gene calls are TRBV18 and TRBJ2-7, with TRBD2 matching over 8 bases. The V gene's germline CDR1 is KGHSH and CDR2 LQKENI. The CDR3 length is 16 residues. With 2 bases clipped from V and 3 bases from J, the junction kept 9 bases outside the gene matches. The CDR3 DNA sequence: TGTGCCAGCTCACCAGGATCAGCGGGAGCCAGCTACGAGCAGTACTTC. Protein product: CASSPGSAGASYEQYF.

This clonotype has only a few counts. The chain is built from TRBV11-2 and TRBJ2-7; weak D call: TRBD1 (6 bases). V was pared by 5 bases and J by 5 bases, with 19 bases between. CDR1 SGHAT and CDR2 FQNNGV come from the germline V gene. The CDR3 loop spans 15 amino acids. The CDR3 is CASSLLPGVINEQYF. DNA of the CDR3: TGTGCCAGCAGCCTTCTGCCAGGGGTAATCAACGAGCAGTACTTC.

This clonotype was seen more than once but under ten times. The gene calls are TRBV7-3 and TRBJ2-1; D call uncertain. V was clipped by 0 bases and J by 8 bases, with 8 bases between them. Germline CDR1 is SGHTA and CDR2 is FQGTGA. CDR3 length: 13 residues. Written as DNA, the CDR3 is TGTGCCAGCAGCTTAACTAGCCTCGATGAGCAGTTCTTC. As protein: CASSLTSLDEQFF.

This clonotype occurred many times. The V call is TRBV18, the J call TRBJ1-1; D unresolved. The CDR3 consists of 13 residues. V lost 3 bases to trimming and J lost 8 bases, with 13 bases between them. Germline CDR1 and CDR2: KGHSH and LQKENI. Here the CDR3 DNA reads TGTGCCAGCTCACCGCAGTTGGAGTCCGAAGCTTTCTTT. It translates to CASSPQLESEAFF.

This clonotype was detected ten times or more. This chain links TRBV10-3 with TRBJ1-5; TRBD1 matches 7 bases. The length of the CDR3 is 15 residues. Germline V gives CDR1 ENHRY, CDR2 SYGVKD. J lost 2 bases, V lost 2 bases, and 3 bases had no gene match. The CDR3 DNA follows: TGTGCCATCAGTGAGGGGCAGGGGGGCAATCAGCCCCAGCATTTT. The encoded protein is CAISEGQGGNQPQHF.

V is TRBV7-9 and J is TRBJ2-1; 13 positions match TRBD2. The CDR3 covers 16 residues. Germline CDR1 SEHNR, CDR2 FQNEAQ (reference sequence). The V segment lost 4 bases and the J segment 7 bases; nucleotides outside the gene matches: 7. The chain's CDR3 is CASSSRLAGGGNEQFF. Here the CDR3 DNA reads TGTGCCAGCAGCTCCCGACTAGCGGGAGGAGGGAATGAGCAGTTCTTC.

The chain is built from TRBV20-1 and TRBJ2-7, with 7 positions matching TRBD2. Germline lookup yields CDR1 DFQATT and CDR2 SNEGSKA (reference sequence). The length of the CDR3 is 16 residues. The V and J ends lost 1 base and 1 base, in that order; junction bases with no gene match: 10. The CDR3 loop is CSARAPKAGVSYEQYF. In DNA, the CDR3 is TGCAGTGCTAGAGCCCCAAAGGCGGGGGTTTCCTACGAGCAGTACTTC.

J is TRBJ1-1 and V is TRBV7-9, with a weak D call TRBD1 (5 bases). Trimming shortened V by 8 bases and J by 3 bases, and 10 bases separated the two germline ends. Germline-derived CDR1 and CDR2 are SEHNR and FQNEAQ (reference sequence). The CDR3 runs 12 residues. Here the CDR3 reads CASLRGDTEAFF. CDR3 coding DNA: TGTGCCAGCCTACGGGGGGACACTGAAGCTTTCTTT.

This chain links TRBV7-2 with TRBJ2-7; D is perhaps TRBD1 (6 bases). The CDR3 runs 14 residues. In germline, CDR1 is SGHTA, CDR2 FQGNSA. Trimming stripped 1 base from V and 1 base from J, with 8 bases between. CDR3 in DNA: TGTGCCAGCAGCTTAGGGACAGTTTCCTACGAGCAGTACTTC. As protein: CASSLGTVSYEQYF.

To note about this clonotype: A much larger clone differs from this one at a single base, so this may be a read error. V is TRBV7-9 and J is TRBJ1-4; D remains unclear. Germline loops: CDR1 SEHNR, CDR2 FQNEAQ (reference sequence). The CDR3 loop spans 17 amino acids. In DNA form, the CDR3 reads TGTGCCGGCAGCTTGACACGGATCCCGAGCCCGAATGAAAAACTGTTTTTT. Its protein product is CAGSLTRIPSPNEKLFF.